These 10 T cell receptor beta chains originate from one sample sequenced in a study of control samples from healthy donors and cancer patients. Clones were sequenced by immunoSEQ multiplex PCR, and TCRdb holds only the in-frame ones, with some missing. The sample includes around 200,000 clones, 90% to 95% of them seen just once. What was sequenced was blood. Receptors originate from a man younger than 35 in good health.

This chain links TRBV12-3 or TRBV12-4 with TRBJ1-2, with TRBD1 as a possible D gene (5 bases). The V end lost 8 bases, the J end lost 3 bases, and 13 bases lay between the germline ends. The CDR3 totals 13 residues. CDR3 sequence: CASWLQGDYGYTF. For the CDR3, the DNA is TGTGCCAGCTGGCTTCAGGGTGACTATGGCTACACCTTC.

This clone was observed once. The V and J genes are TRBV7-8 and TRBJ1-1, with unresolved D. The CDR3 runs to 13 residues. Germline V lookup: CDR1 SGHVS, CDR2 FQNEAQ. V lost 5 bases, J lost 0 bases, and 7 bases lay in between. The CDR3: CASSPPLNTEAFF. CDR3 sequence (DNA): TGTGCCAGCAGCCCCCCGCTGAACACTGAAGCTTTCTTT.

Here the CDR3 DNA reads TGTGCCAGCAGTTATATTCAGGGTAACTATGGCTACACCTTC. Translation: CASSYIQGNYGYTF. This chain joins TRBV6-5 and TRBJ1-2; possibly TRBD1 for D (5 bases). V lost 3 bases, J lost 1 base, and 9 bases lay in between. This CDR3 spans 14 amino acids. The V gene's germline CDR1 is MNHEY and CDR2 SVGAGI.

The chain combines TRBV7-9 with TRBJ2-7; 7 bases line up with TRBD1. The V segment lost 3 bases and the J segment 6 bases; nucleotides outside the gene matches: 5. CDR1 is SEHNR and CDR2 is FQNEAQ in the germline V gene (reference sequence). CDR3 length equals 13 residues. The CDR3 spells CASSLLQGSEQYF. CDR3 sequence (DNA): TGTGCCAGCAGCTTGTTACAGGGGAGCGAGCAGTACTTC.

This sequence joins TRBV20-1 and TRBJ2-3; 7 bases are a match to TRBD2. Trimming at V came to 3 bases and at J to 0 bases, leaving 18 bases not matched to a gene. This CDR3 comprises 19 residues. From germline, CDR1 is DFQATT and CDR2 SNEGSKA (reference sequence). CDR3 residues: CSASCFAWRGFPSTDTQYF. The CDR3 DNA reads as TGCAGTGCTAGTTGCTTCGCCTGGCGGGGGTTCCCTAGCACAGATACGCAGTATTTT.

The chain combines TRBV14 with TRBJ2-2; D may match TRBD1 or TRBD2 (5 bases each). Trimming stripped 3 bases from V and 5 bases from J, with 19 bases between. This CDR3 is built from 17 residues. Germline-derived CDR1 and CDR2 are SGHDN and FVKESK. CDR3 sequence reads: CASSHELGLRGTGELFF. The CDR3 bases are TGTGCCAGCAGCCATGAATTGGGGCTACGGGGTACCGGGGAGCTGTTTTTT. Full variable domain (missing parts from reference TRBV14 and TRBJ2-2): EAGVTQFPSHSVIEKGQTVTLRCDPISGHDNLYWYRRVMGKEIKFLLHFVKESKQDESGMPNNRFLAERTGGTYSTLKVQPAELEDSGVYFCASSHELGLRGTGELFFGEGSRLTVL.

This clone was found once. J is TRBJ1-5 and V is TRBV24-1; D is possibly TRBD1 (6 bases). Germline V gene sequence: CDR1 KGHDR, CDR2 SFDVKD. The CDR3 is 15 residues long. Trimming removed 3 bases at V and 8 bases at J, with 16 bases between. The CDR3 bases are TGTGCCACCAGTGATCCGGGCGAGGGGGAGGAGCCCCAGCATTTT. This encodes CATSDPGEGEEPQHF.

The V gene is TRBV6-6, the J gene TRBJ2-4, with 13 bases that match TRBD2. Germline CDR1 is MNHNY and CDR2 is SVGAGI (reference sequence). The trim removed 5 bases at V and 1 base at J, leaving 8 bases unmatched. The CDR3 contains 18 residues. CDR3 DNA sequence: TGTGCCAGCAGTCGCGGACTAGCGGGGGCCGGGGCCAAAAACATTCAGTACTTC. It codes for CASSRGLAGAGAKNIQYF.

The gene calls are TRBV18 and TRBJ1-3; unclear D gene. In germline, CDR1 is KGHSH, CDR2 LQKENI. The V gene lost 4 bases and the J gene lost 0 bases, with 13 bases spanning the gap. The CDR3 spans 16 residues. The CDR3 reads CASSLRTASSGNTIYF. The CDR3 DNA is TGTGCCAGCTCACTGAGGACGGCTAGCTCTGGAAACACCATATATTTT.

The V gene is TRBV2, the J gene TRBJ2-1; no reliable D call. V was cut by 4 bases and J by 7 bases, with 11 bases left in between. The CDR3 consists of 13 residues. Germline V lookup: CDR1 SNHLY, CDR2 FYNNEI. The CDR3 here is CASSVRQSNEQFF. CDR3 nucleotide sequence: TGTGCCAGCAGTGTGCGGCAGTCAAATGAGCAGTTCTTC.